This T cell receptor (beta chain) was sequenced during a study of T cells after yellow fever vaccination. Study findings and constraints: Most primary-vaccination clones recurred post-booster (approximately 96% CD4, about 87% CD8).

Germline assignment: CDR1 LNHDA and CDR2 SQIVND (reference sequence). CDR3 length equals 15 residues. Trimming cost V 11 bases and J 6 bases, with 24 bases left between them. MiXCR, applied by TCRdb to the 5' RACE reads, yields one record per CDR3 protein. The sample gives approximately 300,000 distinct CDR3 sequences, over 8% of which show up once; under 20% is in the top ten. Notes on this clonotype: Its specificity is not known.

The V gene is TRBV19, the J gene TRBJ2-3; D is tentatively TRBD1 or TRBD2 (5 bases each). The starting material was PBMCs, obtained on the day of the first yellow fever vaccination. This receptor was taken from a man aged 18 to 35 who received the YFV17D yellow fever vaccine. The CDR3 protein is CAVSWGSMPTDTQYF. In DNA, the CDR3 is TGTGCCGTATCGTGGGGGTCCATGCCCACGGATACGCAGTATTTT.